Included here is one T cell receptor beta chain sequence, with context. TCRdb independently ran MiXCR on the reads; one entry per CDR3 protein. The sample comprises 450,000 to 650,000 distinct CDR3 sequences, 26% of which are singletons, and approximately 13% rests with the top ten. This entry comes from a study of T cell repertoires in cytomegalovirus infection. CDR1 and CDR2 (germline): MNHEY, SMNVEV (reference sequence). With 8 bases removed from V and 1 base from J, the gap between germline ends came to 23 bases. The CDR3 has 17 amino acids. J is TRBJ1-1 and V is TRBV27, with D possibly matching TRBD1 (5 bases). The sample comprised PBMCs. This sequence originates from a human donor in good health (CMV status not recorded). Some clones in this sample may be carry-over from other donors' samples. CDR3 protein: CASSAARTRPGNTEAFF. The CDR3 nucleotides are TGTGCCAGCTCTGCTGCGCGGACACGGCCTGGGAACACTGAAGCTTTCTTT.